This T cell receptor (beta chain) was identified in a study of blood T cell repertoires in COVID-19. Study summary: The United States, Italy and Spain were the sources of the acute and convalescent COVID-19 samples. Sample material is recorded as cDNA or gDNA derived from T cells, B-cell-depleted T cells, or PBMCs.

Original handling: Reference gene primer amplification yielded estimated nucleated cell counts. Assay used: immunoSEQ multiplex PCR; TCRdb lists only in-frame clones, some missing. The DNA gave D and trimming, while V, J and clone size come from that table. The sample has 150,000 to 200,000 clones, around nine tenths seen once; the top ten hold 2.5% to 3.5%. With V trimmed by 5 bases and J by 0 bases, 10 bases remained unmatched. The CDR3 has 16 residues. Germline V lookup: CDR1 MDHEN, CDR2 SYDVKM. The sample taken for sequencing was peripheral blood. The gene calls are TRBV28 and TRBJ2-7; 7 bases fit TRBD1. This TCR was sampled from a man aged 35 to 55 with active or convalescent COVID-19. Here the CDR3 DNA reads TGTGCCAGCAGTCCCCTCGGGACAGCGCACTCCTACGAGCAGTACTTC. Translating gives CASSPLGTAHSYEQYF.